This entry describes one T cell receptor beta chain. The antigen is unknown. This sample is drawn from a study of post-analysis software for immune sequencing data. As for the study in general: Relapsing-remitting, secondary progressive and progressive-relapsing forms made up the multiple sclerosis disease courses.

Per the germline V gene, CDR1 is MNHEY and CDR2 is SMNVEV (reference sequence). V was pared by 3 bases and J by 5 bases, with 18 bases between. The CDR3 totals 16 residues. Unique-molecular-identifier-tagged TCR beta cDNA libraries were used. Hundreds of thousands of cDNA molecules were obtained from around 1 to 9.1 million T cells. TCRdb re-derived calls from the PCR reads in MiXCR, one entry per CDR3 protein. The sample holds 600,000 to 700,000 distinct CDR3 sequences, roughly three fifths seen once. Whole-study results and caveats: For normalized Chao1 diversity, multiple sclerosis patients scored significantly lower than controls did. By F measure, samples from a shared preparation batch strongly co-clustered. TRBV5-6, TRBV5-1 and TRBV20-1 were among four to six TRBV segments more frequent in patients than controls.

The sequenced material came from blood. The receptor was derived from a girl aged 2-10 years with multiple sclerosis. V usage is TRBV27 and J usage is TRBJ2-3; no firm D call. CDR3 in DNA: TGTGCCAGCAGTTTCGACTCCACTGGGATGGTAGATACGCAGTATTTT. Protein: CASSFDSTGMVDTQYF.